This record covers a single T cell receptor (beta chain). Its antigen is unidentified. The junction departs from the called germline gene at one end, perhaps through a read error. Germline CDR1 reads SGHRS; CDR2 reads YFSETQ. The CDR3 has 17 residues. This sample stems from a study of CD8+CD57+ T cells in acquired aplastic anemia. Regarding the study as a whole: Any difference that existed in CD8+ Simpson's diversity between patients and controls was not significant.

CDR3 and TCR beta VDJ profiling relied on genomic DNA as the template. One entry per CDR3 protein results from TCRdb running MiXCR on the reads. The repertoire holds 150,000 to 200,000 distinct CDR3 sequences, with less than 60% as singletons. Patients selected for sequencing had displayed CD8+CD57+ cell expansion by flow cytometry. Severe acquired aplastic anemia was the diagnosis recorded for all patients. J is TRBJ2-6 and V is TRBV5-1; TRBD2 might be the D (6 bases). The sequence came from a human donor with aplastic anemia. Sequenced sample: sorted CD4+, CD8+, or CD8+CD57+ T cells (not recorded which) from PBMCs. The CDR3 region has the DNA TGCGCCAGCAGCCCCGCCGCGACTAGTGCTGGGGCTAACGTCCCGACTTTC. Residues: CASSPAATSAGANVPTF.